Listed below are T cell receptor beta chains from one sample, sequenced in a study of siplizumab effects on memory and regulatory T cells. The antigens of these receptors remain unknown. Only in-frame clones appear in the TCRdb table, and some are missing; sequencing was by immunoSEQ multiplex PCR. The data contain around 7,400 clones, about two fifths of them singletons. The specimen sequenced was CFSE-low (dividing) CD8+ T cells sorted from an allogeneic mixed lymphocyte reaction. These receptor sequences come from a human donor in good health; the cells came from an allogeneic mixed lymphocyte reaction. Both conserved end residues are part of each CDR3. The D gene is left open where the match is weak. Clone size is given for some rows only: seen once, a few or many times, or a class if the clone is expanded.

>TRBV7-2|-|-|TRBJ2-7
CASSLTPTHTYEQYF
TGTGCCAGCAGCTTGACCCCGACACATACCTACGAGCAGTACTTC
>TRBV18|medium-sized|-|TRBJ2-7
CASSFRSGYEQYF
TGTGCCAGCTCCTTTCGATCGGGCTACGAGCAGTACTTC
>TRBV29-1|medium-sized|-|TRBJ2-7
CSALGGQAYEQYF
TGCAGCGCGCTCGGAGGCCAAGCCTACGAGCAGTACTTC
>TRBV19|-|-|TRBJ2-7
CASSPGRYYEQYF
TGTGCCAGTAGTCCCGGCAGGTACTACGAGCAGTACTTC
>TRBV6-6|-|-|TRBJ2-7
CASSYSKSGSEQYF
TGTGCCAGCAGCTATTCTAAATCGGGGAGCGAGCAGTACTTC
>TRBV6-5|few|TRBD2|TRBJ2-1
CASMLGTSGYNEQFF
TGTGCCAGCATGCTCGGGACTAGCGGTTACAATGAGCAGTTCTTC
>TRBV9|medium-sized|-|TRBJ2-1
CASSFRQSYEQFF
TGTGCCAGCAGCTTCCGACAGAGCTATGAGCAGTTCTTC
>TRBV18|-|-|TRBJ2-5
CASSPTVGLETQYF
TGTGCCAGCTCACCAACGGTAGGGTTGGAGACCCAGTACTTC
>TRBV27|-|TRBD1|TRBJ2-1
CASSSHRGRHNEQFF
TGTGCCAGCAGTTCCCACAGGGGTAGGCACAATGAGCAGTTCTTC
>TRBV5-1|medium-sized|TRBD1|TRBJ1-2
CASSLHRGSGYTF
TGCGCCAGCAGCCTCCACAGGGGTAGTGGCTACACCTTC
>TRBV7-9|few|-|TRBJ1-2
CASSQSRDYGYTF
TGTGCCAGCAGTCAATCCCGGGACTATGGCTACACCTTC
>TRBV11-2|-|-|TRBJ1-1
CASSSPGGNTEAFF
TGTGCCAGCAGCTCGCCCGGGGGGAACACTGAAGCTTTCTTT
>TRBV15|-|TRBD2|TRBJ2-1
CATDNYRGASGRPLNEQFF
TGTGCCACCGACAACTACAGGGGTGCTAGCGGGAGGCCCCTCAATGAGCAGTTCTTC
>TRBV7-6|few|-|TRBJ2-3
CASSPLGGIGTDTQYF
TGTGCCAGCAGCCCTCTGGGGGGTATCGGCACAGATACGCAGTATTTT
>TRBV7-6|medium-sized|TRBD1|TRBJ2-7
CASSLGGQGASYEQYF
TGTGCCAGCAGCTTGGGCGGACAGGGGGCTTCCTACGAGCAGTACTTC
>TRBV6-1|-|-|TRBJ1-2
CASSESGGYYGYTF
TGTGCCAGCAGTGAATCGGGGGGTTACTATGGCTACACCTTC
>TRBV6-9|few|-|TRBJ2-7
CASSYRTGVLEQYF
TGTGCCAGCAGTTACCGCACGGGAGTTCTCGAGCAGTACTTC
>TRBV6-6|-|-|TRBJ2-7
CASSPRGRTYEQYF
TGTGCCAGCAGTCCCAGGGGGAGGACCTACGAGCAGTACTTC
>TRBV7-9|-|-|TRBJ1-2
CASSQDGNYGYTF
TGTGCCAGCAGCCAAGACGGCAACTATGGCTACACCTTC
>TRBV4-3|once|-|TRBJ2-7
CASSQVFGPLYEQYF
TGCGCCAGCAGCCAAGTTTTTGGCCCCCTTTACGAGCAGTACTTC
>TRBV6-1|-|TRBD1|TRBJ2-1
CASIMTGVYNEQFF
TGTGCCAGCATCATGACAGGGGTTTACAATGAGCAGTTCTTC
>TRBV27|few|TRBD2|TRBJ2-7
CASSLSSLAGEVSYEQYF
TGTGCCAGCAGTTTATCTTCCCTAGCGGGAGAGGTTTCCTACGAGCAGTACTTC
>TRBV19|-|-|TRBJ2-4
CASSSLIGGNIQYF
TGTGCCAGTAGTTCCTTGATAGGTGGCAACATTCAGTACTTC
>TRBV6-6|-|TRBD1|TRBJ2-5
CASQGTETQETQYF
TGTGCCAGCCAAGGGACAGAGACACAAGAGACCCAGTACTTC
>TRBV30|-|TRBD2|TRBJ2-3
CAWSVNGGRATQYF
TGTGCCTGGAGTGTAAACGGCGGGAGGGCTACGCAGTATTTT
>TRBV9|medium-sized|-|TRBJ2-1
CASSRDYNEQFF
TGTGCCAGCAGCAGGGACTACAATGAGCAGTTCTTC
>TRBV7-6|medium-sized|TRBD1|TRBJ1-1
CASSLGNRGNTEAFF
TGTGCCAGCAGCTTAGGAAACAGGGGTAACACTGAAGCTTTCTTT
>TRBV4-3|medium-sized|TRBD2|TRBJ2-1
CASSQDVAGGTNEQFF
TGCGCCAGCAGCCAAGATGTAGCGGGAGGGACTAATGAGCAGTTCTTC
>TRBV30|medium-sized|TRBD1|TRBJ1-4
CAWDGTGRSELFF
TGTGCCTGGGACGGGACAGGGCGGTCAGAACTGTTTTTT
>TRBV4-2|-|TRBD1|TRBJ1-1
CASSLRQGVEAFF
TGTGCCAGCAGCTTGAGACAGGGGGTTGAAGCTTTCTTT
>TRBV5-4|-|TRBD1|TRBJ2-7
CASSPGQGPYEQYF
TGTGCCAGCAGCCCGGGACAGGGGCCCTACGAGCAGTACTTC
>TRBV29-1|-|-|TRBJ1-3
CSVAGSGNTIYF
TGCAGCGTTGCAGGGTCTGGAAACACCATATATTTT
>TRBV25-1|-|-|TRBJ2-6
CASSPYLTGQSRANVLTF
TGTGCCAGCAGTCCCTATTTAACTGGACAAAGTCGGGCCAACGTCCTGACTTTC
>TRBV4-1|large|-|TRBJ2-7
CASSQVARRYEQYF
TGCGCCAGCAGCCAAGTGGCCAGGAGGTACGAGCAGTACTTC
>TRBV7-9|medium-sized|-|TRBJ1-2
CASSFAEKAYGYTF
TGTGCCAGCAGCTTTGCAGAGAAGGCCTATGGCTACACCTTC
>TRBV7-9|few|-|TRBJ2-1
CASSFQDWTPYNEQFF
TGTGCCAGCAGCTTCCAGGACTGGACCCCCTACAATGAGCAGTTCTTC
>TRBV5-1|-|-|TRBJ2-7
CASSFRTDEQYF
TGCGCCAGCAGCTTCCGGACGGACGAGCAGTACTTC
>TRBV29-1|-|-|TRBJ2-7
CSVPGGGEQYF
TGCAGCGTCCCAGGGGGGGGAGAGCAGTACTTC